These 25 T cell receptor beta chains were sequenced from one sample in a study of blood T cell repertoires in COVID-19. Clones were sequenced by immunoSEQ multiplex PCR, and TCRdb holds only the in-frame ones, with some missing. The data show some 150,000 clones, about 85% seen once. Material for sequencing was peripheral blood. These receptors were obtained from a man aged 60 to 75 who had recovered from COVID-19.

DNA for the CDR3: TGTGCCAGCAGCTTAGGGACAGGGTCCGACTCTGGAAACACCATATATTTT. It translates to CASSLGTGSDSGNTIYF. The J gene is TRBJ1-3, the V gene TRBV7-8, with TRBD1 matching 8 bases. V lost 1 base to trimming and J lost 0 bases; unmatched junction nucleotides: 5. The CDR3 consists of 17 residues. Per germline, CDR1 SGHVS and CDR2 FQNEAQ.

Of note for this clone: Within the sample, other DNA sequences also encode this same CDR3. This chain links TRBV19 with TRBJ2-3; 11 bases map to TRBD1. Losses at the gene ends were 10 bases for V and 3 bases for J; bases not matched to a gene: 3. Germline values: CDR1 LNHDA, CDR2 SQIVND (reference sequence). This CDR3 is built from 13 residues. The chain's CDR3 is CATGTGGTDTQYF. CDR3 bases: TGTGCCACCGGGACAGGGGGAACAGATACGCAGTATTTT.

This chain joins TRBV27 and TRBJ2-6; D gene unclear. Trimming cost V 3 bases and J 0 bases, with 3 bases left between them. The CDR3 is 14 amino acids. The germline gives CDR1 MNHEY, CDR2 SMNVEV (reference sequence). CDR3 region: CASSLSSGANVLTF. The CDR3 nucleotides are TGTGCCAGCAGTTTGAGCTCTGGGGCCAACGTCCTGACTTTC.

The chain uses TRBV3-1 (or the pseudogene TRBV3-2) and TRBJ1-5; a weak D match, TRBD1 (6 bases). Germline assignment: CDR1 LGHDT and CDR2 YNNKEL (reference sequence). V lost 4 bases, J lost 5 bases, and 9 bases lay in between. The CDR3 covers 13 residues. CDR3 amino acids: CASSLQGDQPQHF. The CDR3, as DNA: TGTGCCAGCAGCCTACAGGGTGATCAGCCCCAGCATTTT.

The chain employs TRBV7-9 and TRBJ2-7; D possibly corresponds to TRBD1 (5 bases). Germline V gene data show CDR1 as SEHNR and CDR2 as FQNEAQ (reference sequence). The V end was cut by 1 base, the J end by 2 bases, with 12 bases between. This CDR3 region has 15 residues. DNA of the CDR3: TGTGCCAGCAGCTTAGGACAGATAAGTACCTACGAGCAGTACTTC. Translation: CASSLGQISTYEQYF.

The chain carries TRBV12-5 and TRBJ2-7; D remains ambiguous. The germline gives CDR1 LGHNT, CDR2 FRNRAP. This CDR3 comprises 15 residues. Trimming removed 0 bases at V and 2 bases at J, with 11 bases between. This CDR3 reads CASGLVTGSTYEQYF. CDR3 in DNA: TGTGCTAGTGGTTTGGTAACCGGTAGCACCTACGAGCAGTACTTC.

This clone showed up just a few times. The rearrangement links TRBV7-3 to TRBJ2-2; D gene unclear. The CDR3 consists of 14 residues. V lost 1 base and J 6 bases, leaving 9 bases between the germline ends. Germline V gene data show CDR1 as SGHTA and CDR2 as FQGTGA. CDR3 sequence: CASSLNGAAGELFF. CDR3 coding DNA: TGTGCCAGCAGCTTAAACGGAGCAGCCGGGGAGCTGTTTTTT. The complete variable domain, with remaining parts taken from reference TRBV7-3 and TRBJ2-2, reads GAGVSQTPSNKVTEKGKYVELRCDPISGHTALYWYRQSLGQGPEFLIYFQGTGAADDSGLPNDRFFAVRPEGSVSTLKIQRTERGDSAVYLCASSLNGAAGELFFGEGSRLTVL.

This chain links TRBV11-3 with TRBJ2-3, with 8 nucleotides matching TRBD1. The germline gives CDR1 SGHNT, CDR2 YENEEA. The CDR3 spans 16 residues. After removal of 0 bases from V and 4 bases from J, the junction contained 6 bases not matched to a gene. The CDR3, as DNA: TGTGCCAGCAGCTTAGACGGTACAGGGGGATCAGATACGCAGTATTTT. Translating it yields CASSLDGTGGSDTQYF.

This clone appeared once. DNA for the CDR3: TGTGCCAGCAGCTTAGCGAGGAACCGGGGGGAGACCCAGTACTTC. Its translation is CASSLARNRGETQYF. This chain joins TRBV7-9 and TRBJ2-5; tentatively, D is TRBD2 (6 bases). With 0 bases removed from V and 5 bases from J, the gap between germline ends came to 13 bases. There are 15 residues in the CDR3. From germline, CDR1 is SEHNR and CDR2 FQNEAQ (reference sequence).

V and J are TRBV7-2 and TRBJ2-7; TRBD1 aligns across 8 bases. Germline CDR1 reads SGHTA; CDR2 reads FQGNSA. V trimming: 3 bases; J trimming: 0 bases; junction bases outside the gene matches: 13. The CDR3 is 18 residues long. The CDR3 protein is CASSFGQGGGYSSYEQYF. The CDR3 DNA sequence: TGTGCCAGCAGCTTCGGACAGGGTGGAGGATACAGCTCCTACGAGCAGTACTTC.

Only a few counts were recorded for this clone. This chain joins TRBV5-6 and TRBJ2-1; D perhaps matches TRBD1 (7 bases). This CDR3 spans 16 amino acids. Trimming removed 3 bases at V and 4 bases at J, with 17 bases between. CDR1 is SGHDT and CDR2 is YYEEEE in the germline V gene. The CDR3 is CASSSRDSGPYNEQFF. Written as DNA, the CDR3 is TGTGCCAGCAGCTCGAGGGACAGCGGGCCATACAATGAGCAGTTCTTC.

The V gene is TRBV7-9, the J gene TRBJ2-7, with D perhaps TRBD2 (6 bases). The CDR3 is made up of 14 amino acids. Germline-derived CDR1 and CDR2 are SEHNR and FQNEAQ (reference sequence). V dropped 5 bases and J dropped 3 bases, with 14 bases sitting between them. For the CDR3, the DNA is TGTGCCAGCAGCCAAGACGGACTAATCTACGAGCAGTACTTC. Amino acid sequence: CASSQDGLIYEQYF. Full variable domain (remainder filled in from reference TRBV7-9 and TRBJ2-7): DTGVSQNPRHKITKRGQNVTFRCDPISEHNRLYWYRQTLGQGPEFLTYFQNEAQLEKSRLLSDRFSAERPKGSFSTLEIQRTEQGDSAMYLCASSQDGLIYEQYFGPGTRLTVT.

This clone turned up a few times. The genes are TRBV3-1 (or the pseudogene TRBV3-2) and TRBJ2-5; D is unclear. The length of the CDR3 is 15 residues. Germline V gives CDR1 LGHDT, CDR2 YNNKEL (reference sequence). The V and J ends lost 4 bases and 5 bases respectively, with 17 bases between them. The CDR3 is CASSPTIIDGETQYF. The CDR3 nucleotides read TGTGCCAGCAGCCCAACTATTATCGACGGGGAGACCCAGTACTTC.

This rearrangement joins TRBV6-6 to TRBJ1-5; D may be TRBD1 (6 bases). Germline values: CDR1 MNHNY, CDR2 SVGAGI (reference sequence). Trimming removed 7 bases from V and 7 bases from J, with 14 bases in between. The CDR3 runs to 13 residues. DNA for the CDR3: TGTGCCAGCAAAACAGGGAACGAGCAGCCCCAGCATTTT. Translated, it gives CASKTGNEQPQHF.

This clone was counted a few times. The V and J genes are TRBV5-1 and TRBJ2-5, with 12 bases matching TRBD1. V was clipped by 2 bases and J by 5 bases; unmatched bases: 4. This CDR3 comprises 15 residues. Germline assignment: CDR1 SGHRS and CDR2 YFSETQ. CDR3 sequence: CASSLSGQGAETQYF. CDR3 coding DNA: TGCGCCAGCAGCTTATCGGGACAGGGGGCTGAGACCCAGTACTTC.

This clone has a single count. V and J are TRBV5-4 and TRBJ2-7, with 10 bases identical to TRBD1. This CDR3 comprises 15 residues. V was pared by 4 bases and J by 5 bases, with 9 bases of the junction left unmatched. Germline V lookup: CDR1 SGHNT, CDR2 YYREEE (reference sequence). CDR3 nucleotide sequence: TGTGCCAGCAGCGAACCGGGACAGGGGAGGAACGAGCAGTACTTC. Translated: CASSEPGQGRNEQYF.

This chain joins TRBV7-8 and TRBJ2-5; possible D gene TRBD1, 5 bases. Germline loops: CDR1 SGHVS, CDR2 FQNEAQ. V was shortened by 1 base and J by 4 bases, with 7 bases between the two germline ends. This CDR3 is built from 13 residues. The CDR3 DNA sequence: TGTGCCAGCAGCTTAGGACAGTTAGAGACCCAGTACTTC. Residues: CASSLGQLETQYF.

A few counts support this clone. This sample also contains other DNA sequences that code for the same CDR3. The chain recombines TRBV3-1 (or the pseudogene TRBV3-2) with TRBJ1-6; unclear D gene. Trimming took 4 bases from V and 4 from J, leaving 23 bases between them. Per germline, CDR1 LGHDT and CDR2 YNNKEL (reference sequence). CDR3 length equals 19 residues. This CDR3 reads CASSPRPPWRTLYNSPLHF. The CDR3 bases are TGTGCCAGCAGCCCCCGCCCCCCATGGAGGACCCTATATAATTCACCCCTCCACTTT.

V and J are TRBV7-3 and TRBJ2-1; 9 nucleotides match TRBD2. CDR1 is SGHTA and CDR2 is FQGTGA in the germline V gene. The V segment lost 3 bases and the J segment 5 bases; nucleotides outside the gene matches: 5. The CDR3 is 15 residues long. The CDR3 spells CASSLGLAGNNEQFF. In DNA, the CDR3 is TGTGCCAGCAGCTTGGGGCTAGCGGGGAACAATGAGCAGTTCTTC. Based on the CDR3 plus reference TRBV7-3 and TRBJ2-1, the full variable domain is GAGVSQTPSNKVTEKGKYVELRCDPISGHTALYWYRQSLGQGPEFLIYFQGTGAADDSGLPNDRFFAVRPEGSVSTLKIQRTERGDSAVYLCASSLGLAGNNEQFFGPGTRLTVL.

The chain links TRBV3-1 (or the pseudogene TRBV3-2) to TRBJ1-1; 7 bases agree with TRBD1. In germline, CDR1 is LGHDT, CDR2 YNNKEL (reference sequence). J gave up 1 base and V 3 bases, and 2 bases lay outside the gene matches. This CDR3 is 14 amino acids long. The CDR3 reads CASSHNRGNTEAFF. The CDR3 nucleotides are TGTGCCAGCAGCCACAACAGGGGGAACACTGAAGCTTTCTTT.

V and J are TRBV7-3 and TRBJ1-2, with 7 nucleotides matching TRBD1. The CDR3 contains 15 residues. Looked up from germline, CDR1 is SGHTA and CDR2 is FQGTGA. V gave up 2 bases and J gave up 5 bases; unmatched junction bases: 8. The CDR3 nucleotides read TGTGCCAGCAGCTTATCTGGGGCAGGGGGGTATGGCTACACCTTC. Protein: CASSLSGAGGYGYTF. Full variable domain (remainder filled in from reference TRBV7-3 and TRBJ1-2): GAGVSQTPSNKVTEKGKYVELRCDPISGHTALYWYRQSLGQGPEFLIYFQGTGAADDSGLPNDRFFAVRPEGSVSTLKIQRTERGDSAVYLCASSLSGAGGYGYTFGSGTRLTVV.

The V and J genes are TRBV7-2 and TRBJ1-1; 8 bases agree with TRBD1. CDR3 length: 14 residues. Germline CDR1 reads SGHTA; CDR2 reads FQGNSA. With V trimmed by 4 bases and J by 0 bases, 1 base remained unmatched. For the CDR3, the DNA is TGTGCCAGCAGCTGGACAGGGCTGAACACTGAAGCTTTCTTT. It is translated as CASSWTGLNTEAFF.

The V gene is TRBV30, the J gene TRBJ2-7, with 7 positions matching TRBD1. The germline V gene has CDR1 GTSNPN and CDR2 SVGIG (reference sequence). The junction had 4 bases not matched to a gene; V was cut back by 5 bases and J by 0 bases. The length of the CDR3 is 13 residues. Here the CDR3 DNA reads TGTGCCTGGGACCGGGACAGCTCCTACGAGCAGTACTTC. Translation gives CAWDRDSSYEQYF. Full variable domain (missing parts from reference TRBV30 and TRBJ2-7): SQTIHQWPATLVQPVGSPLSLECTVEGTSNPNLYWYRQAAGRGLQLLFYSVGIGQISSEVPQNLSASRPQDRQFILSSKKLLLSDSGFYLCAWDRDSSYEQYFGPGTRLTVT.

The rearrangement links TRBV7-6 to TRBJ2-5; 10 nucleotides match TRBD2. The CDR3 runs to 15 residues. With 5 bases clipped from V and 3 bases from J, the junction kept 6 bases outside the gene matches. Germline values: CDR1 SGHVS, CDR2 FNYEAQ. The CDR3 loop reads CASSRRLAGEETQYF. CDR3 coding DNA: TGTGCCAGCAGCCGAAGGCTAGCGGGGGAAGAGACCCAGTACTTC.

Turning to this clone: This sample also contains other DNA sequences that code for the same CDR3. The chain is built from TRBV7-6 and TRBJ2-3; TRBD1 matches 7 bases. Germline V CDR1 and CDR2: SGHVS, FNYEAQ. The CDR3 is 14 residues long. The ends lost 3 bases at V and 1 base at J; junction bases unmatched: 1. CDR3 loop: CASSFGQGTDTQYF. The DNA for the CDR3 is TGTGCCAGCAGCTTCGGACAGGGCACAGATACGCAGTATTTT.